This TCR beta chain was recorded in a study of vaccination and CD4 T cells after COVID-19. This CDR3 comprises 15 residues. V was shortened by 6 bases and J by 1 base, with 15 bases between the two germline ends. The germline gives CDR1 MDHEN, CDR2 SYDVKM. An Oncomine TCR Beta short-read assay was used to sequence the DNA from cultured CD4+ T cells. Each CDR3 protein gets one entry after TCRdb re-called the PCR reads with MiXCR. Among over 15,000 distinct CDR3 sequences listed, 48% were seen once. The treatment here: roughly nine-day PBMC culture with coronavirus spike peptide pools or control peptides (ViraFEST assay). Note on this clonotype: The antigen is undetermined.

The receptor comes from a human donor who had recovered from COVID-19. The sequencing used CD4+ T cells from blood, cultured in vitro, collected before SARS-CoV-2 vaccination. The rearrangement links TRBV28 to TRBJ2-5; D is uncertain. The CDR3 DNA is TGTGCCAGCAGCGCCTTAAAAGGCCCCCAAGAGACCCAGTACTTC. It codes for CASSALKGPQETQYF.